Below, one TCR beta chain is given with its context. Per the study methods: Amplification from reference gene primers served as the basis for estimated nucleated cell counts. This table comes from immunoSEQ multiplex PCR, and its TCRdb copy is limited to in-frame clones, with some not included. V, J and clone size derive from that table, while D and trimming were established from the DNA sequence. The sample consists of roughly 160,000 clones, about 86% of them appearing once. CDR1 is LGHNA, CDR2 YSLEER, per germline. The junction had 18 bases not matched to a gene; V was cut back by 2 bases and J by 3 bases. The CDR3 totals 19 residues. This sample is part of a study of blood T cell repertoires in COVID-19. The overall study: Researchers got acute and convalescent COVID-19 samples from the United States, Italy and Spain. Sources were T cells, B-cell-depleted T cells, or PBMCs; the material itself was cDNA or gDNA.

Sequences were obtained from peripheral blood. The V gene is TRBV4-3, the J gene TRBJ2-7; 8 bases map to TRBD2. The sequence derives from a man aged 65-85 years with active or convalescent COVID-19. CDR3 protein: CASSQSKVGSGGRFYEQYF. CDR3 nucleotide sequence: TGCGCCAGCAGCCAAAGTAAGGTCGGGAGCGGGGGCCGCTTCTACGAGCAGTACTTC.